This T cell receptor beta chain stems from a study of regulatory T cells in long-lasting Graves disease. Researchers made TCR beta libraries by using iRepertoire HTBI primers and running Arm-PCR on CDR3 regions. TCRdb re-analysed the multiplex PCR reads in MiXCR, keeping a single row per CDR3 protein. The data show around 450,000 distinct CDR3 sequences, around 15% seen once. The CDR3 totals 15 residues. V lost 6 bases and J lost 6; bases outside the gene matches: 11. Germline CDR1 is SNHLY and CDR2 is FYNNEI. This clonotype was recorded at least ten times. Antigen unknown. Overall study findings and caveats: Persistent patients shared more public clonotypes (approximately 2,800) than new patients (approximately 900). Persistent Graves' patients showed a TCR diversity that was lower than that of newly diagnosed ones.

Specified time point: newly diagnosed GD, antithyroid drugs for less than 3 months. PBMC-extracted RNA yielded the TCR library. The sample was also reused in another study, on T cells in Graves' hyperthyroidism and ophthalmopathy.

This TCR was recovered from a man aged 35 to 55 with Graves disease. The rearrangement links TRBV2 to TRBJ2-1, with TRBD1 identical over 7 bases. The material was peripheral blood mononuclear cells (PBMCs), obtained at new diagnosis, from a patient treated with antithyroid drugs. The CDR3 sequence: CASSPDRVTSNEQFF. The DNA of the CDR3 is TGTGCCAGCAGCCCAGACAGGGTCACAAGCAATGAGCAGTTCTTC. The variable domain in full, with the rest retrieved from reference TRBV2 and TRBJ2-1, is EPEVTQTPSHQVTQMGQEVILRCVPISNHLYFYWYRQILGQKVEFLVSFYNNEISEKSEIFDDQFSVERPDGSNFTLKIRSTKLEDSAMYFCASSPDRVTSNEQFFGPGTRLTVL.